The subject of this entry is one T cell receptor (beta chain). Whole-blood samples were under 3 ml of peripheral blood from healthy adult volunteers. The record originates from a study of naive and memory T cell subsets. Blood and skin TCR RNA was reverse transcribed with alpha and beta constant primers. TCRdb reprocessed the 5' RACE reads via MiXCR and lists one record per CDR3 protein. There are tens of thousands of distinct CDR3 sequences in the sample; approximately 22% occur only once, and approximately 1.7% lies in the top ten. V was pared by 3 bases and J by 4 bases, with 8 bases of the junction left unmatched. The CDR3 contains 15 residues. CDR1 DFQATT and CDR2 SNEGSKA come from the germline V gene (reference sequence).

The receptor was derived from a female donor in good health. The chain employs TRBV20-1 and TRBJ2-7; 11 bases are shared with TRBD1. CDR3 DNA sequence: TGCAGTGCTAGGGGCCCGGGACAGGGGGTTTACGAGCAGTACTTC. Amino acid sequence: CSARGPGQGVYEQYF.